This T cell receptor beta chain was recorded in a study of shared clonotypes between healthy human individuals (dated by TCRdb to about 2020). With respect to the entire study: The cohort comprised two women and a few men aged 18 to 49 years. For each donor, three plates each were used for CD4 naive and CD4 memory, two plates were used for CD8 naive, and one plate was used for CD8 memory. Each donor's leukapheresis produced roughly between about 0.9 and 9.5 billion PBMCs. To estimate repertoire size and how much clonotypes are shared between individuals, the study performed deep sequencing of blood TCR repertoires from 4 to 6 healthy adults. To increase sequencing depth and limit assay-specific biases, TCR repertoire library preparation and sequencing were carried out by different laboratories using diverse techniques.

This clone was observed a few times. Its recognized antigen is unknown. The sample holds no much larger clone one base away, and base qualities are not on file. Other DNA sequences in the same sample also yield this CDR3. Using the deep immunoSEQ assay, multiplex PCR amplified TCR CDR3 regions from genomic DNA. For each cell subset, the extracted genomic DNA was distributed evenly across all wells of several immunoSEQ 96-well plates, and each plate served as one replicate. Each replicate PCR for sorted subsets received roughly 0.2 ug genomic DNA, equal to roughly 29,000 T cell genomes. The purified libraries were quantified using a Qubit 3.0 fluorometer, sized with a Bioanalyzer 2100, and then quantified again using the KAPA Library Quantification kit. A separate single-read 150-cycle Illumina NextSeq 550 flow cell was used to sequence each immunoSEQ 96-well plate. In the source study's methods: The immunoSEQ output contained only junctional sequences without quality scores, so filtering could not match that applied to full-length reads. To assign V/J genes and CDR3, sequences were annotated using PyIR, a Python wrapper for IgBLAST v1.9, with IMGT germline references. Any read was removed if the V/J assignment was weak (E-value above 1e-6), the CDR3 was missing, or the read contained stop codons, out-of-frame junctions, or ambiguous translated residues. V3J clonotypes were defined by identical inferred V gene, J gene, and CDR3 amino acid sequence. Percentage overlap between repertoires was computed as shared unique clonotypes divided by the size of the smaller repertoire. Repertoire richness was assessed with RTK rarefaction, the Chao1 estimator, and Recon v2.1 estimates of unobserved clonotypes. Generation probabilities were computed with OLGA for all TCRbeta clonotypes obtained by the gDNA method from several donors. TCRdb took over this immuneACCESS table, retaining in-frame rearrangements with V and J assigned. Such tables are incomplete; in checked studies, under half of the missing clones stem from an unresolved V gene, and the remainder is unexplained. That table supplies the V and J calls and clone size; D and trimming were determined from the DNA. The sample table shows 2.3 million or so clones, and approximately 93% are seen once. The ten top clones hold 0.39% of the sample.

Results the study describes overall, beyond this receptor: Sampling was restricted to blood, and TCR repertoires in tissues likely differ from the TCR repertoires found in blood. Compared with non-shared clonotypes, the clonotypes found in all four sorted-subset donors had higher generation probabilities. Pairwise subsampling led to the expectation that sequencing depth would affect the degree of clonotype sharing among donors. Approximately 5% of naive CD4, 3% to 4% of naive CD8, approximately 2.2% of memory CD4, and around 0.42% of memory CD8 clonotypes were shared across several donors. Estimated clonotype richness was generally larger for naive than for memory subsets. Rarefaction of sorted-subset datasets indicated incomplete sequencing despite the large sequencing depth. Because the study included a small number of donors, the genetic and exposure-history diversity represented was limited.

The donors were healthy, HIV-negative adults with no recently reported acute infections or vaccinations. Every donor was a Caucasian adult residing in Nashville, Tennessee, USA. CD4+ T cells were enriched by magnetic negative selection; naive cells were then positively selected on CD45RA, and the negative fraction formed the memory subset. Blood was obtained by leukapheresis, after which PBMCs were separated by Ficoll-Histopaque density gradient centrifugation and cryopreserved in liquid nitrogen vapor phase. Analytical flow cytometry was used to check the purity and quantity of every magnetically sorted T cell population. Genomic DNA was isolated from each sorted fraction and quantified by UV absorbance on a Nanodrop 2000c. The germline V gene encodes CDR1 DFQATT and CDR2 SNEGSKA (reference sequence). Measured from the cysteine to the phenylalanine, the CDR3 is 10 residues long. The CDR3 DNA has 30 bases and is translated from base 1. V was cut back by 3 bases and J by 3 bases, leaving a gap of 1 base between them.

This receptor was identified in a man younger than 35 in good health. Some clones in this sample may be carry-over from other donors' samples. The chain employs TRBV20-1 and TRBJ2-3; there is no confident call for the D gene. The specimen sequenced was naive CD4+ T cells from PBMCs. The meaning of the sample's cell subset or site label: CD45RA+ positively selected. The CDR3 reads CSARTDTQYF. Here is the DNA: TGCAGTGCTAGGACAGATACGCAGTATTTT.